The present entry profiles one T cell receptor (beta chain) with its context. TCRdb's table, derived via immunoSEQ multiplex PCR, lists solely in-frame clones and lacks some. The sample lists a few hundred thousand clones, approximately 90% occurring once. The CDR3 is 15 amino acids. Trimming left V 0 bases short and J 8 bases short, with 16 bases between. CDR1 is MGHDK and CDR2 is SYGVNS in the germline V gene. The sample comes from a study of blood T cell repertoires in COVID-19. Study-level information: PBMCs, B-cell-depleted T cells, or T cells were the source of the cDNA or gDNA that made up the material.

The material sequenced was peripheral blood. The chain couples TRBV25-1 to TRBJ1-2; D is unclear. This TCR derives from an older woman with acute or convalescent COVID-19. The CDR3 region is CASSEYTKTWEGYTF. The CDR3 DNA is TGTGCCAGCAGTGAATATACGAAGACCTGGGAGGGCTACACCTTC.